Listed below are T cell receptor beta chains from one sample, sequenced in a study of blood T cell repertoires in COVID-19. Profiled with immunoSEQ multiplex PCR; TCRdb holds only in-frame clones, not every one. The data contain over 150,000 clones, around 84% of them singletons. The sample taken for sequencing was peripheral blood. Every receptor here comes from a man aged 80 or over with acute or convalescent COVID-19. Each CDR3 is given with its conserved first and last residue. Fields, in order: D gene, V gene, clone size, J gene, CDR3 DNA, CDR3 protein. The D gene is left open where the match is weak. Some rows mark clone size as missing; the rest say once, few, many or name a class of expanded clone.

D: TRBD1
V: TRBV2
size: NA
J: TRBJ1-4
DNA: TGTGCTAGACAGGGGTTTGCGGGAGAAAAACTGTTTTTT
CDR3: CARQGFAGEKLFF

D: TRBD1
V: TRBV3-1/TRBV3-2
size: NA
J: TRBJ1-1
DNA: TGTGCCAGCAGCCCACGGGACAGGGGGGGAAACACTGAAGCTTTCTTT
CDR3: CASSPRDRGGNTEAFF

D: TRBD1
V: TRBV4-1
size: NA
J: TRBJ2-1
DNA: TGCGCCAGCAGCCGCGGGACAGGCTACAATGAGCAGTTCTTC
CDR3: CASSRGTGYNEQFF

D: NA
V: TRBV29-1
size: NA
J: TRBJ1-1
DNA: TGCAGCGTTGAAGGCCCACAGGTAGGCGCTGAAGCTTTCTTT
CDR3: CSVEGPQVGAEAFF

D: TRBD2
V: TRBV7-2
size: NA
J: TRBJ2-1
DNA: TGTGCCAGCAGCCGCCCGGGGCGGGGGGGCTCCTACAATGAGCAGTTCTTC
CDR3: CASSRPGRGGSYNEQFF

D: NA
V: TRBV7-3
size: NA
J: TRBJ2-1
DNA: TGTGCCAGCAGCTTAAGTCAGGGGCCTGAGCAGTTCTTC
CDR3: CASSLSQGPEQFF

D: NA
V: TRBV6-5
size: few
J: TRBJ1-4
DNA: TGTGCCAGCAGTTCCTACGAGGGTAATGAAAAACTGTTTTTT
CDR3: CASSSYEGNEKLFF

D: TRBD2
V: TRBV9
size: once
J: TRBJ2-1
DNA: TGTGCCAGCAGTGCGACCGGGACTAAAGGCTATGAGCAGTTCTTC
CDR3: CASSATGTKGYEQFF

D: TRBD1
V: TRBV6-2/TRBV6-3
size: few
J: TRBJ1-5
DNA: TGTGCCAGCAGCCCCGGGACAGGGGGCGTACAGCCCCAGCATTTT
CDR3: CASSPGTGGVQPQHF

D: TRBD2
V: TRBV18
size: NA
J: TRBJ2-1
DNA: TGTGCCAGCTCCAAACTAGCGGGGGGGCCAAGCTCCTACAATGAGCAGTTCTTC
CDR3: CASSKLAGGPSSYNEQFF

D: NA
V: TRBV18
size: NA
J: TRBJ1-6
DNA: TGTGCCAGCTCACGAGACAGCCTATCTTATTCACCCCTCCACTTT
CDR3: CASSRDSLSYSPLHF

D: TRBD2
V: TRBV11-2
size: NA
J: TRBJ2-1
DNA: TGTGCCAGCAGCCCAAGGTCGCTAGCGGGGATTAATGAGCAGTTCTTC
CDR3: CASSPRSLAGINEQFF

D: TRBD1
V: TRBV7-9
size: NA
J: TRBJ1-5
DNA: TGTGCCAGCAGCTTTGGGACAGGGGAATCAGTTCCCCAGCATTTT
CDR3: CASSFGTGESVPQHF

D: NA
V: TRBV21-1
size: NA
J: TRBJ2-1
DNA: TGTGCCAGCAGCAAAGTCGGGACTAGCGGGGGGCGGAGCTCCTACAATGAGCAGTTCTTC
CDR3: CASSKVGTSGGRSSYNEQFF

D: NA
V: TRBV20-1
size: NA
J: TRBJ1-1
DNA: TGCAGTGCTAGTTCCGGGAATTTTAACACTGAAGCTTTCTTT
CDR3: CSASSGNFNTEAFF

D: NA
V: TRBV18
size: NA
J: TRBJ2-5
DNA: TGTGCCAGCTCACCGAACAGCCAGGAGACCCAGTACTTC
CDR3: CASSPNSQETQYF

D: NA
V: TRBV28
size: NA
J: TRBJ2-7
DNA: TGTGCCAGCAGTTTATCGGGTGCAGGGTACGAGCAGTACTTC
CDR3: CASSLSGAGYEQYF

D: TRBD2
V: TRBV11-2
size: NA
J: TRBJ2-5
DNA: TGTGCCAGCAGCTCCATCAGCGGGGGGGCCGGAGAGACCCAGTACTTC
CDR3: CASSSISGGAGETQYF

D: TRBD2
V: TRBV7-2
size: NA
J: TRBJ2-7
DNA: TGTGCCAGCAGCTTAGGGATTCTAGCGGGGGGCTACGAGCAGTACTTC
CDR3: CASSLGILAGGYEQYF

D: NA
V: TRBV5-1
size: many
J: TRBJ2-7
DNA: TGCGCCAGCAGCTTGGTGGGGGGTTTGGACTTC
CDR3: CASSLVGGLDF

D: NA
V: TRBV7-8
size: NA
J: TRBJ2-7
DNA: TGTGCCAGCAGCCAGAAATCGGTGGGCTATTTTCCGCAGGAGCAGTACTTC
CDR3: CASSQKSVGYFPQEQYF

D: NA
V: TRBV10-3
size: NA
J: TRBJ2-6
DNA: TGTGCCATCAGTGGTACAGGGAAGTCTGGCTCTGGGGCCAACGTCCTGACTTTC
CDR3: CAISGTGKSGSGANVLTF

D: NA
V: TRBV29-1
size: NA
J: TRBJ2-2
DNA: TGCAGCGTTAGAATAGGAGGTACCGGGGAGCTGTTTTTT
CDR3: CSVRIGGTGELFF

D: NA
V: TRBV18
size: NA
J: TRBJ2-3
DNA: TGTGCCAGCTCACCAATAGAGCATAGCACAGATACGCAGTATTTT
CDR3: CASSPIEHSTDTQYF

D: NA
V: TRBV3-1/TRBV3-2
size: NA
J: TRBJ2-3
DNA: TGTGCCAGCAGCCAAGATGGCACCAAAAGGGGGTCAGATACGCAGTATTTT
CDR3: CASSQDGTKRGSDTQYF

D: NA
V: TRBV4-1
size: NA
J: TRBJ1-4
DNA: TGCGCCAGCAGCCAATTGAGTACTAATGAAAAACTGTTTTTT
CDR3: CASSQLSTNEKLFF

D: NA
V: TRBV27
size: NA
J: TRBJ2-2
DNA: TGTGCCAGCAGTCTACCCCAGGGGTCTTCGAACACCGGGGAGCTGTTTTTT
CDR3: CASSLPQGSSNTGELFF

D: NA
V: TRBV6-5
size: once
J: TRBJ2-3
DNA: TGTGCCAGCAGTTACAGGCCGGGGTTTGCAGATACGCAGTATTTT
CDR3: CASSYRPGFADTQYF

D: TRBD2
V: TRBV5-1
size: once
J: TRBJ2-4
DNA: TGCGCCAGCAGCTTGGCGGGGAGGGAAAACATTCAGTACTTC
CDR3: CASSLAGRENIQYF

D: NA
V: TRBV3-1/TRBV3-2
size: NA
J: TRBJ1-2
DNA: TGTGCCAGCAGCCCCCTCGGGGGGTATGGCTACACCTTC
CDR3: CASSPLGGYGYTF

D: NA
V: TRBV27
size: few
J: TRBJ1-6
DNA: TGTGCCAGCGGGGCGCAGGGGAGTTGGAATTCACCCCTCCACTTT
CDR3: CASGAQGSWNSPLHF

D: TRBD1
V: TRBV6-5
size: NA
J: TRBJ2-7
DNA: TGTGCCAGCGCCCGGACAGGGCGCTCCTACGAGCAGTACTTC
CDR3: CASARTGRSYEQYF

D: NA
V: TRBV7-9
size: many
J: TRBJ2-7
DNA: TGTGCCTCGGCAAGGGCCGGGAGAACCTACGAGCAGTACTTC
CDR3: CASARAGRTYEQYF

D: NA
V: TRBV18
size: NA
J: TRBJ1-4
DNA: TGTGCCAGCTCACCGAGGACAGCTACTAATGAAAAACTGTTTTTT
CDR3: CASSPRTATNEKLFF

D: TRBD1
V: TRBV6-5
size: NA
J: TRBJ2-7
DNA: TGTGCCAGCAGCTCAGACAGGGGCGAGCAGTACTTC
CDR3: CASSSDRGEQYF

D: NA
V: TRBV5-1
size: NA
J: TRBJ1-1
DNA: TGCGCCAGCAGCTTTATCTCTCCACAAACTGAAGCTTTCTTT
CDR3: CASSFISPQTEAFF

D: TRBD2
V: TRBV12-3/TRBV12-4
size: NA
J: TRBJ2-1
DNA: TGTGCCAGCAGACTAGCGGGGTCTGAGCAGTTCTTC
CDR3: CASRLAGSEQFF

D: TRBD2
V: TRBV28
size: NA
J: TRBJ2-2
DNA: TGTGCCAGCAGTCCTCGTCGACTAGCGGGGGGCCTTAACACCGGGGAGCTGTTTTTT
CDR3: CASSPRRLAGGLNTGELFF

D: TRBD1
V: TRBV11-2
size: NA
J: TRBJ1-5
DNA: TGTGCCAGCAGCTTAGAGGCGACAGGGGTTTCGCCCCAGCATTTT
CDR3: CASSLEATGVSPQHF

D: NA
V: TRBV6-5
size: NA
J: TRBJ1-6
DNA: TGTGCCAGCAGTCCCGATATCGTCGGTTCACCCCTCCACTTT
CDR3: CASSPDIVGSPLHF

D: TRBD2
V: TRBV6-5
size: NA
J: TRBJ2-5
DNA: TGTGCCAGCAGTTACGGCGGGGGGGATCGCCAAGAGACCCAGTACTTC
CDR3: CASSYGGGDRQETQYF

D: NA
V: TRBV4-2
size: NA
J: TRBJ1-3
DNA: TGTGCCAGCAGCCAAGAACGGCGGGCGGACACCATATATTTT
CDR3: CASSQERRADTIYF

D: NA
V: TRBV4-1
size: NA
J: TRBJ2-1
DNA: TGCGCCAGCAGCCAAAGACAGACCGGCTACAATGAGCAGTTCTTC
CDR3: CASSQRQTGYNEQFF

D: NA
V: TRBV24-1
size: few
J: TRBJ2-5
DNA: TGTGCCACCAGTGAGGGTGGGGAGGAGACCCAGTACTTC
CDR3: CATSEGGEETQYF

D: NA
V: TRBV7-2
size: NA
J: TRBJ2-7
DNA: TGTGCCAGCAGCTTTGGGCGACAGGTATCCTACGAGCAGTACTTC
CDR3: CASSFGRQVSYEQYF

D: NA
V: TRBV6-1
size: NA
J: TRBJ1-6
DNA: TGTGCCAGCAGTGAAGCCGGGATGCACTATAATTCACCCCTCCACTTT
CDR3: CASSEAGMHYNSPLHF

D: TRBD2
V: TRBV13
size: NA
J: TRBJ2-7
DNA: TGTGCCAGCAGGAGACTAGCGGGGGGCTACGAGCAGTACTTC
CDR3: CASRRLAGGYEQYF

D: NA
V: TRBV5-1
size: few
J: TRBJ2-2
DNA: TGCGCCAGCAGCTTAACGGGTCCGATGGTGAACACCGGGGAGCTGTTTTTT
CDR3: CASSLTGPMVNTGELFF

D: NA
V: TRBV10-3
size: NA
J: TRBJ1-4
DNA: TGTGCCATCAGTGCAGCCGGGACATCGGACGAAAAACTGTTTTTT
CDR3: CAISAAGTSDEKLFF

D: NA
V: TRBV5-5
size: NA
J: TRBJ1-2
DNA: TGTGCCAGCAGCTTGGATGCAGGGAACTATGGCTACACCTTC
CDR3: CASSLDAGNYGYTF

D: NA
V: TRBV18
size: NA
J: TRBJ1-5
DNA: TGTGCCAGCTCACCAACGAGTCCTGGCAATCAGCCCCAGCATTTT
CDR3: CASSPTSPGNQPQHF

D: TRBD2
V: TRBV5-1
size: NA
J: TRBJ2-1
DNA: TGCGCCAGCAGTCTCCTCGAGCGGGGGAACAATGAGCAGTTCTTC
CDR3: CASSLLERGNNEQFF

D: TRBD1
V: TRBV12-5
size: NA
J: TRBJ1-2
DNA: TGTGCTAGTGGTTGGGGGGACAGGGCCGACGGCTACACCTTC
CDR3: CASGWGDRADGYTF

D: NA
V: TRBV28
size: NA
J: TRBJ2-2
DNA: TGTGCCAGCACCCCCTCAAGAGGGAACACCGGGGAGCTGTTTTTT
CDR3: CASTPSRGNTGELFF

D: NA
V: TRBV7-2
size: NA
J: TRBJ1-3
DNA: TGTGCCAGCAGCTTAGTGGGCGCCGGGGAGAACACCATATATTTT
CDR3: CASSLVGAGENTIYF

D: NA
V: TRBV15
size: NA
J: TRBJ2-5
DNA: TGTGCCACCAGCAGAGCAACAGACCAAGAGACCCAGTACTTC
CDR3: CATSRATDQETQYF

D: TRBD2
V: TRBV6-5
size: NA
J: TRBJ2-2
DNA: TGTGCCAGCACCCGGGGGGGGAGTGGAGGCGGGGAGCTGTTTTTT
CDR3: CASTRGGSGGGELFF

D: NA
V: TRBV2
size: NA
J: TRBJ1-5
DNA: TGTGCCAGCAGTGAATCGGGGGGAAGGAATCAGCCCCAGCATTTT
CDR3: CASSESGGRNQPQHF

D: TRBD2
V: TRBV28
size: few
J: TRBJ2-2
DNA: TGTGCCAGCAGTCCCCCTCGGGGGCGCCCAACTAGCGGGGAGCAACCCCCGAACACCGGGGAGCTGTTTTTT
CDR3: CASSPPRGRPTSGEQPPNTGELFF